These 14 T cell receptor beta chains were sequenced from one sample in a study of blood T cell repertoires in COVID-19. Repertoires were generated with immunoSEQ multiplex PCR, while TCRdb's copy carries only in-frame clones and drops some. The table shows 53,000 or so clones, with around 83% occurring only once. Sequenced sample: peripheral blood. All receptors derive from an older man with active COVID-19.

V is TRBV5-4 and J is TRBJ2-1; 7 bases map to TRBD1. V was pared by 2 bases and J by 1 base, with 3 bases of the junction left unmatched. Germline V gives CDR1 SGHNT, CDR2 YYREEE (reference sequence). The CDR3 has 15 amino acids. The CDR3 loop reads CASSFRQGSYNEQFF. In DNA, the CDR3 is TGTGCCAGCAGCTTTCGACAGGGATCCTACAATGAGCAGTTCTTC.

This chain connects TRBV27 to TRBJ1-1, with 9 nucleotides matching TRBD1. Germline V gene sequence: CDR1 MNHEY, CDR2 SMNVEV (reference sequence). With V trimmed by 3 bases and J by 11 bases, 7 bases remained unmatched. CDR3 length: 13 residues. CDR3 protein: CASSFNRQGDAFF. The CDR3 nucleotides are TGTGCCAGCAGTTTCAATCGACAGGGGGATGCTTTCTTT.

The rearrangement links TRBV6-6 to TRBJ1-4; D is uncertain. V lost 0 bases, J lost 7 bases, and 12 bases lay in between. The CDR3 consists of 15 residues. Germline V CDR1 and CDR2: MNHNY, SVGAGI (reference sequence). The CDR3 sequence: CASSYSPEGGEKLFF. CDR3 sequence (DNA): TGTGCCAGCAGTTACTCGCCAGAGGGTGGTGAAAAACTGTTTTTT.

The chain carries TRBV18 and TRBJ2-7; 9 bases fit TRBD1. Per the germline V gene, CDR1 is KGHSH and CDR2 is LQKENI. The J segment lost 6 bases and the V segment lost 2 bases, leaving 5 bases of the junction unmatched. The CDR3 is 14 residues long. Here the CDR3 reads CASSPLDRGTEQYF. The CDR3 region has the DNA TGTGCCAGCTCACCATTGGACAGGGGAACCGAGCAGTACTTC.

The chain links TRBV7-9 to TRBJ2-7; 8 nucleotides agree with TRBD1. Germline lookup yields CDR1 SEHNR and CDR2 FQNEAQ (reference sequence). CDR3 length equals 14 residues. The ends lost 1 base at V and 3 bases at J; junction bases unmatched: 2. CDR3 amino acids: CASSLVDRGYEQYF. In nucleotides, the CDR3 is TGTGCCAGCAGCTTAGTCGACAGGGGCTACGAGCAGTACTTC.

The chain joins TRBV29-1 to TRBJ1-2, with TRBD1 matching 8 bases. The V segment lost 6 bases and the J segment 4 bases; nucleotides outside the gene matches: 10. Per the germline V gene, CDR1 is SQVTM and CDR2 is ANQGSEA. This CDR3 is built from 14 residues. For the CDR3, the DNA is TGCAGCGTGGGACAGGAAGGGGGTATCTATGGCTACACCTTC. Its translation: CSVGQEGGIYGYTF.

The chain links TRBV25-1 to TRBJ1-1; a possible D gene is TRBD1 (5 bases). Trimming left V 6 bases short and J 3 bases short, with 11 bases between. In germline, CDR1 is MGHDK, CDR2 SYGVNS. CDR3 length: 13 amino acids. This CDR3 is CASSRDPDTEAFF. CDR3 bases: TGTGCCAGCAGCAGGGATCCCGACACTGAAGCTTTCTTT.

The chain couples TRBV7-8 to TRBJ1-1; D is unresolved. CDR1 and CDR2 (germline): SGHVS, FQNEAQ. CDR3 size: 14 residues. Trimming removed 2 bases at V and 0 bases at J, with 7 bases between. CDR3 nucleotide sequence: TGTGCCAGCAGCTTACAGACTATGAACACTGAAGCTTTCTTT. Protein product: CASSLQTMNTEAFF.

The chain carries TRBV5-1 and TRBJ2-7; 8 bases map to TRBD2. With 4 bases clipped from V and 5 bases from J, the junction kept 14 bases outside the gene matches. The CDR3 loop spans 16 amino acids. Germline assignment: CDR1 SGHRS and CDR2 YFSETQ. This chain's CDR3 is CASSPPLTSELDEQYF. Written as DNA, the CDR3 is TGCGCCAGCAGCCCTCCCCTGACTAGCGAATTGGACGAGCAGTACTTC.

V usage is TRBV24-1 and J usage is TRBJ1-4; no clear D. The CDR3 loop spans 16 amino acids. V shed 6 bases and J shed 1 base, with 14 bases lying between them. Germline V CDR1 and CDR2: KGHDR, SFDVKD. In nucleotides, the CDR3 is TGTGCCACCAGTCAACCGAACGGGGTAACTAATGAAAAACTGTTTTTT. This translates into CATSQPNGVTNEKLFF.

The chain uses TRBV25-1 and TRBJ2-3; 8 bases match TRBD1. V shed 8 bases and J 2 bases; nucleotides not matched to a gene: 3. The CDR3 is made up of 13 amino acids. Per germline, CDR1 MGHDK and CDR2 SYGVNS. The CDR3 nucleotides read TGTGCCAGCCGCAGGGGGCCCACAGATACGCAGTATTTT. Translating gives CASRRGPTDTQYF.

The chain carries TRBV9 and TRBJ1-6; D perhaps matches TRBD1 (6 bases). This CDR3 is built from 17 residues. V was pared by 1 base and J by 2 bases, with 13 bases between. Germline V gene sequence: CDR1 SGDLS, CDR2 YYNGEE. The DNA of the CDR3 is TGTGCCAGCAGCGTAAGCGGACAGAGCACCTATAATTCACCCCTCCACTTT. Amino acids: CASSVSGQSTYNSPLHF.

V usage is TRBV2 and J usage is TRBJ1-5, with D unresolved. Germline CDR1 is SNHLY and CDR2 is FYNNEI. V gave up 4 bases and J gave up 0 bases, with 13 bases separating them. This CDR3 has 16 amino acids. CDR3 region: CASSGQNANSNQPQHF. In DNA, the CDR3 is TGTGCCAGCAGTGGTCAGAACGCAAATAGCAATCAGCCCCAGCATTTT.

About this clone: A junction end diverges from the germline sequence, so it may reflect a read error. The V and J genes are TRBV5-6 and TRBJ1-1; D is unresolved. Looked up from germline, CDR1 is SGHDT and CDR2 is YYEEEE. There are 14 residues in the CDR3. CDR3 in DNA: TGTGCCAGCGGCTTCAGGATTCCGAACACTGAAGCTTTCTTT. This translates into CASGFRIPNTEAFF.